This entry concerns a single T cell receptor beta chain. The antigen is not known. Amplification used 60 Vbeta primers and 13 Jbeta primers. Repertoires were generated with immunoSEQ multiplex PCR, while TCRdb's copy carries only in-frame clones and drops some. The table has 300,000 or so clones, almost 85% seen once. The sample originates from a study of cytomegalovirus exposure and HLA in healthy donors. Findings and caveats of the study: Later on, an analysis found that several of the most significant clusters appeared to be linked to common viral pathogens, which included parvovirus B19.

The germline CDR1 and CDR2 sequences are LNHDA and SQIVND (reference sequence). The ends lost 7 bases at V and 0 bases at J; junction bases unmatched: 13. This CDR3 contains 17 residues. The material sequenced was PBMCs. The TCR was taken from a woman aged 40 to 49 in good health and CMV-seropositive. The genes are TRBV19 and TRBJ2-7; 9 positions agree with TRBD1. CDR3 nucleotides: TGTGCCAGTACCCCGGCGGGACAGGGCCCAAGCTCCTACGAGCAGTACTTC. Translation: CASTPAGQGPSSYEQYF.